This T cell receptor beta chain was identified in a study of CXCR3 chemokines and chemotherapy response in bladder cancer. CDR3 length equals 14 residues. The germline V gene has CDR1 MNHEY and CDR2 SMNVEV (reference sequence). The J segment lost 6 bases and the V segment lost 5 bases, leaving 9 bases of the junction unmatched. The table lists this clonotype with many counts. TCRdb used MiXCR to reprocess the PCR reads, holding one entry per CDR3 protein. Of thousands of distinct CDR3 sequences listed, roughly a sixth are singletons. This material was obtained from a patient whose treatment included neoadjuvant chemotherapy. This sequence joins TRBV27 and TRBJ1-1; 7 bases map to TRBD1. The receptor's source is a human donor with bladder cancer that responded to neoadjuvant chemotherapy. The CDR3 region is CASSDRGGWAEAFF. CDR3 nucleotide sequence: TGTGCCAGCAGTGATCGAGGGGGCTGGGCTGAAGCTTTCTTT.